This is a list of T cell receptor beta chains from one sample in a study of T cell changes during pregnancy in multiple sclerosis. Method: immunoSEQ multiplex PCR; TCRdb's copy keeps in-frame clones and lacks some. The sample has around 40,000 clones, 90% seen once. Sample: CD4+ T cells from peripheral blood mononuclear cells, taken in the first trimester of pregnancy. The receptors stem from a female donor in good health, enrolled as a control in a pregnancy study. Both conserved end residues are part of each CDR3. A D gene is named only where the DNA matches it firmly. The listing skips clone size in some rows; elsewhere it reads once, few, many or a size class.

v_gene,abundance,d_gene,j_gene,CDR3nt,CDR3aa
TRBV6-5,NA,NA,TRBJ1-3,TGTGCCAGCACCTCACAACTATTGAGAGGAAACACCATATATTTT,CASTSQLLRGNTIYF
TRBV19,NA,NA,TRBJ1-4,TGTGCCAGTAGTATAGCGGAAAAACTGTTTTTT,CASSIAEKLFF
TRBV28,NA,TRBD1,TRBJ1-2,TGTGCCAGCACTGTCCCGGGCCCCAGGGGGTATGGCTACACCTTC,CASTVPGPRGYGYTF
TRBV19,NA,NA,TRBJ2-3,TGTGCCAGTAGTATCGCCAGGGCCCCAGATACGCAGTATTTT,CASSIARAPDTQYF
TRBV5-1,NA,NA,TRBJ2-6,TGCGCCAGCAGCGTACGGGTCTCTGGGGCCAACGTCCTGACTTTC,CASSVRVSGANVLTF
TRBV5-4,NA,NA,TRBJ2-1,TGTGCCAGCAGCCAGGGCCAGAACAATGGGCAGTTCTTC,CASSQGQNNGQFF
TRBV4-1,NA,NA,TRBJ2-3,TGCGCCAGCAGCCAAGAAGGGGGACTAGCAGGGGGCGATACGCAGTATTTT,CASSQEGGLAGGDTQYF
TRBV7-2,NA,NA,TRBJ2-5,TGTGCCAGCAACCAATACGGACAGCCAGAAGAGACCCAGTACTTC,CASNQYGQPEETQYF
TRBV29-1,NA,NA,TRBJ1-5,TGCAGCGTGCAACAGGGCGCGGGTCAGCCCCAGCATTTT,CSVQQGAGQPQHF
TRBV7-2,once,NA,TRBJ2-5,TGTGCCAGCAGCCCCACGCGGGGGAGGGGGGAGACCCAGTACTTC,CASSPTRGRGETQYF
TRBV6-1,NA,TRBD1,TRBJ1-5,TGTGCCAGCAGTGCGGTAGGTCAGGGGGATCAGCCCCAGCATTTT,CASSAVGQGDQPQHF
TRBV6-5,NA,TRBD2,TRBJ2-2,TGTGCCAGCAGTTACGTGGAGCGGGGGGGAACCGGGGAGCTGTTTTTT,CASSYVERGGTGELFF
TRBV14,NA,NA,TRBJ1-4,TGTGCCAGCAGCCAGGGCAGGGAAAAGATTCGCGAAAAACTGTTTTTT,CASSQGREKIREKLFF
TRBV7-2,NA,NA,TRBJ2-7,TGTGCCAGCAGCTTGAGGAGGACCTACGAGCAGTACTTC,CASSLRRTYEQYF
TRBV7-6,NA,NA,TRBJ1-3,TGTGCCAGCAGCTCTCGGACGGTCGGGAACACCATGTATTTT,CASSSRTVGNTMYF
TRBV14,NA,TRBD1,TRBJ2-5,TGTGCCAGCAGCCATCCGGGACAGCCGTTTAAGGAGACCCAGTACTTC,CASSHPGQPFKETQYF
TRBV5-1,NA,NA,TRBJ1-4,TGCGCCAGCAGCCAAGACAGGCCAACTAATGAAAAACTGTTTTTT,CASSQDRPTNEKLFF
TRBV27,NA,TRBD1,TRBJ1-5,TGTGCCAGCAGTTTTAGGGGGCGAGGGCAGCCCCAGCATTTT,CASSFRGRGQPQHF
TRBV7-2,NA,NA,TRBJ1-6,TGTGCCAGCATCGACAGCTTGGGACTGACTCTCCACTTT,CASIDSLGLTLHF
TRBV7-8,NA,NA,TRBJ1-3,TGTGCCAGCAGCCCGCCGGAGGGGCGGCGTGGAAACACCATATATTTT,CASSPPEGRRGNTIYF
TRBV5-5,NA,NA,TRBJ1-2,TGTGCCAGCAGCTTTTCCCCTCAGGGTGGATATGGCTACACCTTC,CASSFSPQGGYGYTF
TRBV30,NA,TRBD1,TRBJ1-2,TGTGCCTGCACGACCGGGACAGGGCTAAATGGCTACACCTTC,CACTTGTGLNGYTF